This T cell receptor beta chain was profiled in a study of control samples from healthy donors and cancer patients. Repertoires were generated with immunoSEQ multiplex PCR, while TCRdb's copy carries only in-frame clones and drops some. The sample has fewer than 150,000 clones; around 90% are singletons. This clone was seen once. V was shortened by 5 bases and J by 0 bases, with 8 bases between the two germline ends. CDR1 and CDR2 (germline): LNHDA, SQIVND (reference sequence). The length of the CDR3 is 14 residues. The sample taken for sequencing was blood. This clonotype was sampled from a man aged 18 to 29 in good health. V and J are TRBV19 and TRBJ1-5, with D perhaps matching TRBD1 (5 bases). The CDR3 protein is CASSPTVSNQPQHF. The CDR3 DNA follows: TGTGCCAGTAGTCCGACAGTTAGCAATCAGCCCCAGCATTTT.